The 10 T cell receptor beta chains presented below share a single source sample, sequenced in a study of siplizumab effects on memory and regulatory T cells. TCRdb keeps only in-frame clones here, not all; method: immunoSEQ multiplex PCR. The data hold over 65,000 clones, with approximately 95% observed a single time. Sequencing used CD8+ T cells sorted from blood. Source of these receptors: a human donor in good health.

This chain links TRBV13 with TRBJ2-7, with 7 bases fitting TRBD1. The junction had 6 bases not matched to a gene; V was cut back by 3 bases and J by 1 base. In germline, CDR1 is PRHDT, CDR2 FYEKMQ (reference sequence). There are 15 residues in the CDR3. CDR3 nucleotides: TGTGCCAGCAGCTTCGAGACAGGGATTTCCTACGAGCAGTACTTC. Protein product: CASSFETGISYEQYF.

V is TRBV19 and J is TRBJ2-2, with D tentatively TRBD1 or TRBD2 (5 bases each). Per germline, CDR1 LNHDA and CDR2 SQIVND (reference sequence). This CDR3 region has 13 residues. V was cut by 6 bases and J by 7 bases, with 12 bases left in between. The CDR3 region is CASRALGVGELFF. The CDR3 region has the DNA TGTGCCAGTAGAGCTCTGGGGGTCGGGGAGCTGTTTTTT.

This chain connects TRBV30 to TRBJ2-7, with no clear D. The ends were cut back, 0 bases at V and 6 bases at J, with 9 bases in the middle. There are 12 residues in the CDR3. CDR1 is GTSNPN and CDR2 is SVGIG in the germline V gene (reference sequence). For the CDR3, the DNA is TGTGCCTGGAGTGTACAAAGCGCCGAGCAGTACTTC. Its translation is CAWSVQSAEQYF.

The count of this clone is one. The chain carries TRBV11-2 and TRBJ2-7; 8 bases fit TRBD2. CDR1 is SGHAT, CDR2 FQNNGV, per germline. The CDR3 totals 16 residues. V dropped 5 bases and J dropped 3; count of bases not matched to a gene: 12. The CDR3 protein is CASSPAPLAEIYEQYF. CDR3 DNA sequence: TGTGCCAGCAGCCCTGCCCCACTAGCGGAAATCTACGAGCAGTACTTC.

CDR3 nucleotide sequence: TGTGCCAGCAGCCCCGAGGTCCCCTACGAGCAGTACTTC. Translated: CASSPEVPYEQYF. The J gene is TRBJ2-7, the V gene TRBV4-2; the D is unclear. Germline lookup yields CDR1 LGHNA and CDR2 YNFKEQ. CDR3 length equals 13 residues. Trimming took off 4 bases at V and 2 bases at J, with 9 bases between the two ends.

The genes are TRBV29-1 and TRBJ1-2; no reliable D call. V was cut by 3 bases and J by 4 bases, with 12 bases left in between. Per germline, CDR1 SQVTM and CDR2 ANQGSEA. This CDR3 is 13 amino acids long. The CDR3 sequence is CSVDLRSGYGYTF. The CDR3 DNA reads as TGCAGCGTTGATCTCAGATCGGGCTATGGCTACACCTTC.

The chain is built from TRBV29-1 and TRBJ2-1, with D maybe TRBD2 (5 bases). The CDR3 is 13 residues long. The V and J ends lost 3 bases and 3 bases respectively, with 9 bases between them. CDR1 SQVTM and CDR2 ANQGSEA come from the germline V gene. CDR3 sequence: CSVEARDYNEQFF. The CDR3 DNA reads TGCAGCGTTGAGGCCCGGGACTACAATGAGCAGTTCTTC.

The rearrangement uses TRBV19 and TRBJ2-1, with unresolved D. Trimming took off 5 bases at V and 4 bases at J, with 9 bases between the two ends. Looked up from germline, CDR1 is LNHDA and CDR2 is SQIVND (reference sequence). The CDR3 consists of 13 residues. The CDR3 loop is CASSPRVYNEQFF. The CDR3 region has the DNA TGTGCCAGTAGTCCCCGAGTTTACAATGAGCAGTTCTTC.

The chain joins TRBV5-1 to TRBJ2-1; 11 positions agree with TRBD2. V lost 4 bases, J lost 4 bases, and 13 bases stayed unmatched. This CDR3 comprises 18 residues. Germline V CDR1 and CDR2: SGHRS, YFSETQ. The CDR3 DNA is TGCGCCAGCAGCAGTGAGACTAGCGGGAATAGGGGTTACAATGAGCAGTTCTTC. Translation gives CASSSETSGNRGYNEQFF.

The V gene is TRBV5-6, the J gene TRBJ1-5; 7 bases match TRBD1. J gave up 3 bases and V 4 bases, and 7 bases lay outside the gene matches. Germline lookup yields CDR1 SGHDT and CDR2 YYEEEE. CDR3 length equals 15 residues. CDR3 in DNA: TGTGCCAGCAGCAAGACAGGGTTCTACAATCAGCCCCAGCATTTT. Encoded protein: CASSKTGFYNQPQHF.